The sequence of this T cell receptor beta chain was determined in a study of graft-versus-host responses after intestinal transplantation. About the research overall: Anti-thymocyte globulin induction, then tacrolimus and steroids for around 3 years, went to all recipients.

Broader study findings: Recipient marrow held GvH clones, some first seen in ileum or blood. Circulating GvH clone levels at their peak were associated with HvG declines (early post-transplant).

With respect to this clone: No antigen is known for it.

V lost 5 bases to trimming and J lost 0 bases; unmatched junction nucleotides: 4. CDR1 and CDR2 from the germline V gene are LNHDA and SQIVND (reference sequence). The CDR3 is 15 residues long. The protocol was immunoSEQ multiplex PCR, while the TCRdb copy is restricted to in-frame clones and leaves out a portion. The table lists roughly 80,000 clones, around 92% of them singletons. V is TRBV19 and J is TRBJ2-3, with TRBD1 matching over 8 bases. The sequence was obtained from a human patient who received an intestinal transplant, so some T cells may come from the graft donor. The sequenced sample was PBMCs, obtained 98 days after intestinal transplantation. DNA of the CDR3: TGTGCCAGTAGTCCCCGACAGGGGAGCACAGATACGCAGTATTTT. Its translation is CASSPRQGSTDTQYF.